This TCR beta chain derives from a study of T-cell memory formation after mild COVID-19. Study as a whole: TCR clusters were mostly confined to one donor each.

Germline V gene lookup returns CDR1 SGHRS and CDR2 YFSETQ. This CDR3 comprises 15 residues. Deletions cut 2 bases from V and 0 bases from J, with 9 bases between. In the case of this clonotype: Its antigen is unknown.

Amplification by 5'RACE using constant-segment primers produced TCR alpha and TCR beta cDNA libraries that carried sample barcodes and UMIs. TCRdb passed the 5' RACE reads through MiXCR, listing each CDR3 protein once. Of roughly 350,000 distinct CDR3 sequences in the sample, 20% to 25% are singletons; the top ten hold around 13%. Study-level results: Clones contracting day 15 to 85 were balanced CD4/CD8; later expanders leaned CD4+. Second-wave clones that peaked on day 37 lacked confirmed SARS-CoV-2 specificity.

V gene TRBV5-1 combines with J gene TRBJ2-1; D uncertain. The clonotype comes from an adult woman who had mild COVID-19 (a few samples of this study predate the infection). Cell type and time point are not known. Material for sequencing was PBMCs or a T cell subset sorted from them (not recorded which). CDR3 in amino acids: CASSFGSYSYNEQFF. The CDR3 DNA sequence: TGCGCCAGCAGCTTCGGCTCCTACTCCTACAATGAGCAGTTCTTC. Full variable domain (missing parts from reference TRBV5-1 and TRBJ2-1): KAGVTQTPRYLIKTRGQQVTLSCSPISGHRSVSWYQQTPGQGLQFLFEYFSETQRNKGNFPGRFSGRQFSNSRSEMNVSTLELGDSALYLCASSFGSYSYNEQFFGPGTRLTVL.